This entry features one TCR beta chain sequence. It has no known antigen specificity. Base qualities were left out, and no much larger clone turns up one base away. The data derive from a study of PD-L1 blockade in urothelial cancer (dated by TCRdb to about 2017). About the study as a whole: All patients started therapy at some point between 2014 and 2016 and received atezolizumab 1,200 mg intravenously every 3 weeks. About nine tenths of the roughly 30 patients were males with bladder-origin urothelial cancer, and about 65% of the roughly 30 reported a prior smoking history. An ECOG performance status of 0 or 1 was recorded for the patients, and 0 to 3 prior chemotherapy regimens had been received by the patients. Blood samples were analyzed 3 weeks after the start of treatment (second dose) and 6 weeks after the start of treatment. A median of 141,255 T cells and some 90,000 unique TCRs was obtained from blood samples, and a median clonality of 0.080 was observed. The study was an exploratory multi-omic analysis of somatic, immune and clinical correlates of response to PD-L1 blockade with atezolizumab in urothelial cancer. Pretreatment tumor samples, along with matched peripheral blood collected serially before and after atezolizumab treatment, underwent TCR sequencing. Durable clinical benefit was defined as a progression-free survival longer than 6 months, and TCR features were additionally tested against progression-free survival and overall survival. In the same patients, whole exome sequencing and RNA sequencing of pretreatment tumors were performed in addition to TCR sequencing. Nine or ten patients reached durable clinical benefit, while about 19 patients did not. Under 30 patients had pretreatment blood TCR-seq, some 25 had at least one posttreatment blood collection, and some 25 had tumor TCR-seq.

Sample time point, as interpreted from the label and publication: pretreatment peripheral blood. A cohort of 25 to 30 patients with locally advanced or metastatic urothelial carcinoma, treated at Memorial Sloan Kettering on a trial protocol, was included. Peripheral blood mononuclear cells were collected pretreatment and during treatment, at between 1 and 8 total time points per patient. The Qiagen DNeasy Blood extraction kit was used to purify genomic DNA from total PBMCs and from tumor samples. PBMCs were collected pretreatment and during treatment, and were isolated and stored as previously described. The CDR3 spans 23 residues, from the cysteine through the phenylalanine. The read is trimmed to its CDR3 DNA, 69 bases read in frame from base 1. The germline V gene specifies SGHRS as CDR1 and YFSETQ as CDR2. V ends up 0 bases short and J 3 bases short, with an unmatched junction base count of 22.

To estimate absolute template abundance from read counts, synthetic TCR analog templates were spiked into each PCR. Using the immunoSEQ assay, TCRbeta CDR3 regions were amplified from genomic DNA with bias-controlled V and J gene primers. Rearranged TCRbeta segments were sequenced at approximately 20X coverage. In the source study's methods: Clustering was used to correct sequencing errors, and CDR3s were annotated against IMGT so that V, D and J genes could be assigned. Downstream analyses used only productive TCRbeta rearrangements and left out out-of-frame or stop-codon sequences. To compute clonality, Shannon entropy was normalized by the log of the number of unique productive sequences and then subtracted from one. Fisher's exact test with Benjamini-Hochberg correction, at a threshold of adjusted p below 0.01, was used to find clones that differed between time points or between blood and tumor. TCRdb stores this immuneACCESS table with in-frame sequences only. Part of the clones is absent; in the studies checked, under half of the shortfall reflects unresolved V genes, and no reason is known for the rest. That table gives V, J and clone size, and the DNA gave D and trimming. Recorded for this sample are 55,000 to 80,000 clones; approximately 80% of them occurred a single time. The ten largest clones take up 3.2% of the sample.

Findings and caveats that apply to the study as a whole: Because the sample size was small (n ≈ 30) and many of the analyses were exploratory, the results are meant to be hypothesis-generating. A pretreatment peripheral blood TCR clonality below the median was linked to improved progression-free and overall survival. Among patients with durable benefit, tumor-associated TCR clones showed greater expansion in peripheral blood 3 weeks after treatment started (n ≈ 23, p = 0.022).

The sample was PBMCs, taken around atezolizumab (anti-PD-L1) treatment. The chain joins TRBV5-1 to TRBJ2-1; 12 nucleotides in the junction match TRBD2. The origin of this receptor is a man between 65 and 79 years old with urothelial cancer. At the DNA level, the sequence is TGCGCCAGCAGCTTGGGGGCTAGCGGGAGGGTTAGGCGGAACCCGCCATACTACAATGAGCAGTTCTTC. It is translated as CASSLGASGRVRRNPPYYNEQFF.